This T cell receptor beta chain was sequenced during a study of glioma-infiltrating T cells. Study findings and constraints: Tissue-blood divergence was below expectation in non-neoplastic patients, above in gliomas.

The iRepertoire nested amplicon-rescue multiplex PCR amplified TCR alpha and beta CDR3s from RNA. TCRdb used MiXCR to reprocess the multiplex PCR reads, holding one entry per CDR3 protein. The sample holds roughly 200,000 distinct CDR3 sequences, approximately 30% seen once. With respect to this clonotype: Its antigen is currently unknown.

CDR3 length equals 16 residues. V shed 5 bases and J 0 bases; nucleotides not matched to a gene: 6. CDR1 is MNHEY and CDR2 is SMNVEV in the germline V gene (reference sequence). This TCR was recovered from a human donor with low-grade glioma or glioblastoma, undergoing nonglioma brain surgery, or in good health (not recorded which). The chain joins TRBV27 to TRBJ2-5, with 10 bases that match TRBD1. Sequencing was carried out using glioma tissue, nonneoplastic brain tissue, or PBMCs (not recorded which). The chain's CDR3 is CASSPQGTGDQETQYF. The CDR3 region has the DNA TGTGCCAGCAGTCCCCAAGGGACAGGGGACCAAGAGACCCAGTACTTC.